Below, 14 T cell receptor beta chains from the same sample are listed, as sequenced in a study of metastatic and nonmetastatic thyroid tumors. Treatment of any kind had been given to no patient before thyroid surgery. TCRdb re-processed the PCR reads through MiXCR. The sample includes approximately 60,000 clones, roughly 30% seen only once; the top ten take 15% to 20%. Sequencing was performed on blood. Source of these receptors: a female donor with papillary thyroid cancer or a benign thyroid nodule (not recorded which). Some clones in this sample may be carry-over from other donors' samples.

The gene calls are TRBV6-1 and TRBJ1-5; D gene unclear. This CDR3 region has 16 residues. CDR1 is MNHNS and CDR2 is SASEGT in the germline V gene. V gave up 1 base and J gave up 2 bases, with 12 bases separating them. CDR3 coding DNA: TGTGCCAGCAGTGAAGTCGCAGAAACCCGCAATCAGCCCCAGCATTTT. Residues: CASSEVAETRNQPQHF.

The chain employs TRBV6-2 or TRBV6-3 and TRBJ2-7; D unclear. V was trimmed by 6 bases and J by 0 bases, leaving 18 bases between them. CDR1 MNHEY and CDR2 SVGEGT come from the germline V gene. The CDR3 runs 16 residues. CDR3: CASRSPTVRLSYEQYF. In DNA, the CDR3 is TGTGCCAGCAGGAGCCCAACAGTAAGGCTCTCCTACGAGCAGTACTTC.

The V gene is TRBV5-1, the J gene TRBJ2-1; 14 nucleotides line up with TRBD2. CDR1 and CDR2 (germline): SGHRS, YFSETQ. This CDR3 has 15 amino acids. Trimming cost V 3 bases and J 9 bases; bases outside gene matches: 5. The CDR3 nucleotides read TGCGCCAGCAGCTCCGGACTAGCGGGAGGTGTTGAGCAGTTCTTC. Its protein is CASSSGLAGGVEQFF.

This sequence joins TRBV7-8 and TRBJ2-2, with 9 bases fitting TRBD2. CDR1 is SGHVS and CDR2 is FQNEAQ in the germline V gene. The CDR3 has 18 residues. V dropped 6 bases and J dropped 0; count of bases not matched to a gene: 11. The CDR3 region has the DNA TGTGCCAGCAGGCCCGCTAGCGGGATACCTCCGAACACCGGGGAGCTGTTTTTT. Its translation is CASRPASGIPPNTGELFF.

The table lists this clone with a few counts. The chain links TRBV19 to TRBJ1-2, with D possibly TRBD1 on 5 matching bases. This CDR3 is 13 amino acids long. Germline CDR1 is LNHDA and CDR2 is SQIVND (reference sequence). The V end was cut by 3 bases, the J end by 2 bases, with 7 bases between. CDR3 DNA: TGTGCCAGTAGTATCCCAGGGAACTATGGCTACACCTTC. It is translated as CASSIPGNYGYTF.

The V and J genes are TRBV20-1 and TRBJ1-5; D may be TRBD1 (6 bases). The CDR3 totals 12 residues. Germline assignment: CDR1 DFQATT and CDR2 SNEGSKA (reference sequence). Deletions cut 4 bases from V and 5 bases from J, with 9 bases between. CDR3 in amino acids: CSAKRGDQPQHF. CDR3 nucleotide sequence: TGCAGTGCTAAGAGGGGGGATCAGCCCCAGCATTTT.

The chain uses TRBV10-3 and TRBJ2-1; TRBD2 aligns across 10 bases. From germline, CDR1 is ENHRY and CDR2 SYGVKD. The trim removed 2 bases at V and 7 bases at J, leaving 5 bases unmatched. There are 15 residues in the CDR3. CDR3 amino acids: CAISELAGAGNEQFF. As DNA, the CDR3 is TGTGCCATCAGTGAGCTAGCGGGAGCGGGAAATGAGCAGTTCTTC.

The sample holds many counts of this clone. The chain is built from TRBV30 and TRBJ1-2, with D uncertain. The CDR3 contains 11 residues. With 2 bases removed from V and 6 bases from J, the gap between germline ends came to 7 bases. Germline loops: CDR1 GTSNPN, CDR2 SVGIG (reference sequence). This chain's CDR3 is CAWSKMDGYTF. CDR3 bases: TGTGCCTGGAGTAAAATGGATGGCTACACCTTC. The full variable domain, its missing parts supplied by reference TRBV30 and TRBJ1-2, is SQTIHQWPATLVQPVGSPLSLECTVEGTSNPNLYWYRQAAGRGLQLLFYSVGIGQISSEVPQNLSASRPQDRQFILSSKKLLLSDSGFYLCAWSKMDGYTFGSGTRLTVV.

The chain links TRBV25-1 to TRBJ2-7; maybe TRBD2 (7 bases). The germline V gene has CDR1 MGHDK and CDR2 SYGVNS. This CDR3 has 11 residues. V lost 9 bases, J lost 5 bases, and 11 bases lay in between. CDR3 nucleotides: TGTGCCAGTGGGGGGGCAAACGAGCAGTACTTC. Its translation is CASGGANEQYF.

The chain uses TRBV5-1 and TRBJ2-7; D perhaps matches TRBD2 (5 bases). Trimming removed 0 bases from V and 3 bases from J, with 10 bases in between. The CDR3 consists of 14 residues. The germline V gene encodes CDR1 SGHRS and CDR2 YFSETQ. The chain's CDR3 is CASSLAGSNYEQYF. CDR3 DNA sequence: TGCGCCAGCAGCTTGGCGGGGTCGAACTACGAGCAGTACTTC.

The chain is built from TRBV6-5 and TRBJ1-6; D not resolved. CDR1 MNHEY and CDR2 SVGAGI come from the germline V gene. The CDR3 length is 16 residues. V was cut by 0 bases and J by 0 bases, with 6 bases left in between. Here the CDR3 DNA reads TGTGCCAGCAGTTACTCGCCGAGCTCCTATAATTCACCCCTCCACTTT. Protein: CASSYSPSSYNSPLHF.

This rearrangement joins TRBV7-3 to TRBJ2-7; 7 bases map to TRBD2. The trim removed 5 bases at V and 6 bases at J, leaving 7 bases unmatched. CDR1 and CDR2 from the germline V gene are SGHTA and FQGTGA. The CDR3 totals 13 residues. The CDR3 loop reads CASSPTSVGEQYF. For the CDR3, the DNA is TGTGCCAGCAGCCCAACTAGCGTGGGCGAGCAGTACTTC.

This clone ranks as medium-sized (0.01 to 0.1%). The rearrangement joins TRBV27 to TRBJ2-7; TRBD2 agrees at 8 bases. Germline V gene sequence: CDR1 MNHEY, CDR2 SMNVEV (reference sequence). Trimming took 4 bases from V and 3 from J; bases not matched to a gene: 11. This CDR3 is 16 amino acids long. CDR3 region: CASSSLATAGVYEQYF. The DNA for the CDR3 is TGTGCCAGCAGTTCCCTCGCGACAGCGGGAGTCTACGAGCAGTACTTC.

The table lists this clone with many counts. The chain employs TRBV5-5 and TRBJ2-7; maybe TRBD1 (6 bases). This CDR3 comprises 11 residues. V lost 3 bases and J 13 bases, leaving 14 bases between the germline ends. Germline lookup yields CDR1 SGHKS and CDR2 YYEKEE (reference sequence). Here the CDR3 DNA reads TGTGCCAGCAGCTCCTTTAAGGGGGAATACTTC. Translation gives CASSSFKGEYF.